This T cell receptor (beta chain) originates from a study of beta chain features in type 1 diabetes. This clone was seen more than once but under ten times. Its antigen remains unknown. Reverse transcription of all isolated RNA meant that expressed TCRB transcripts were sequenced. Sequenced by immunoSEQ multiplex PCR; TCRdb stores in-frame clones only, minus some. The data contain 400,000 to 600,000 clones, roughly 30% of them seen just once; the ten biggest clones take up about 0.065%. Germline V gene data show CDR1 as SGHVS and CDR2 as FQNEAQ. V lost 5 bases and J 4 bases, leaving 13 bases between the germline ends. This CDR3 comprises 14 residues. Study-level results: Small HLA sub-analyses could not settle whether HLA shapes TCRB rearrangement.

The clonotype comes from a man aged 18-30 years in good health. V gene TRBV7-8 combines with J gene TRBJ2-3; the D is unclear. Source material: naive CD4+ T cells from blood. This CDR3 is CASSQLRRSDTQYF. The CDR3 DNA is TGTGCCAGCAGCCAACTCCGGCGGTCAGATACGCAGTATTTT.